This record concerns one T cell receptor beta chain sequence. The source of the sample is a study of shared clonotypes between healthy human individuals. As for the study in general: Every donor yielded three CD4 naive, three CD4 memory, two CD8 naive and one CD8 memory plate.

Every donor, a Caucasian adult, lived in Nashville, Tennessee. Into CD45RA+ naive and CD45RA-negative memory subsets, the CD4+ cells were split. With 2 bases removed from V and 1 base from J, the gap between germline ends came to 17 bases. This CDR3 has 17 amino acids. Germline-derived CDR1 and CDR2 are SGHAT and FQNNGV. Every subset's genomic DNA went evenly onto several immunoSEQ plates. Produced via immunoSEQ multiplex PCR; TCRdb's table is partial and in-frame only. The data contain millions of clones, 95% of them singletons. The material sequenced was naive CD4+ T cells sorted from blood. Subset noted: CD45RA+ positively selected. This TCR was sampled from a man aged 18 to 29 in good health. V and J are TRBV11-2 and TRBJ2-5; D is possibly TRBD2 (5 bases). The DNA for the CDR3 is TGTGCCAGCAGCTTACGGATGGAGGTCAGCGGCCAAGAGACCCAGTACTTC. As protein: CASSLRMEVSGQETQYF.